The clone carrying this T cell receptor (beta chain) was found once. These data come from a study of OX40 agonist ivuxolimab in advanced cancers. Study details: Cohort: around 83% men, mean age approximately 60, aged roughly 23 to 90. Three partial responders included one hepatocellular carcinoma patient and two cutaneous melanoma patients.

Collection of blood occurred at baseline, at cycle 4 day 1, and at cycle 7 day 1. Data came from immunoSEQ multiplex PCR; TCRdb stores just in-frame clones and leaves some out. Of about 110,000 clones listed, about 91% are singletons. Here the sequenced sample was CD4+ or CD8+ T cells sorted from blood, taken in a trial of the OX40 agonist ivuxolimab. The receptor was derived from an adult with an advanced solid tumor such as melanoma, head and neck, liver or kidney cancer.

CDR3 in DNA: TGTGCCAGCAGCCCCGGACTAGCGGGAGCACTGGAGACCCAGTACTTC. It yields the protein CASSPGLAGALETQYF. The chain joins TRBV7-3 to TRBJ2-5, with 13 bases matching TRBD2. With 5 bases clipped from V and 5 bases from J, the junction kept 8 bases outside the gene matches. This CDR3 region has 16 residues. The germline gives CDR1 SGHTA, CDR2 FQGTGA. The whole variable domain, filled in from reference TRBV7-3 and TRBJ2-5, reads GAGVSQTPSNKVTEKGKYVELRCDPISGHTALYWYRQSLGQGPEFLIYFQGTGAADDSGLPNDRFFAVRPEGSVSTLKIQRTERGDSAVYLCASSPGLAGALETQYFGPGTRLLVL.